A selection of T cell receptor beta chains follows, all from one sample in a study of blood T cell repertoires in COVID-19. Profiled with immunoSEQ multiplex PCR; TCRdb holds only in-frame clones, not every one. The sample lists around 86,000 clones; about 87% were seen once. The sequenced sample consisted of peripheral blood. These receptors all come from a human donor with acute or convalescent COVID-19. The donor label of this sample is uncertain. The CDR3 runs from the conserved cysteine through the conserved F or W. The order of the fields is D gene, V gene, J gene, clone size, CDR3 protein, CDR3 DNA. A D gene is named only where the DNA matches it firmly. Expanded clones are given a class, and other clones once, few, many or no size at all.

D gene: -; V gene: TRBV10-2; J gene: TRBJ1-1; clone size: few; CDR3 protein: CASSPGTWAFF; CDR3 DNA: TGCGCCAGCAGTCCCGGGACTTGGGCTTTCTTT
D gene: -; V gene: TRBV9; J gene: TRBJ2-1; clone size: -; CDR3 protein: CASSTRGRQSTYNEQFF; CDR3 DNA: TGTGCCAGCAGCACGAGAGGCAGACAGTCCACCTACAATGAGCAGTTCTTC
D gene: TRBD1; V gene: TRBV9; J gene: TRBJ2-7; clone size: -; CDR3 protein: CASSVLDRPSYEQYF; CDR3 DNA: TGTGCCAGCAGCGTCCTGGACAGGCCATCCTACGAGCAGTACTTC
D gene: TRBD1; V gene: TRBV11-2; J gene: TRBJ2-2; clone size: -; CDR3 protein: CASSLGQGYTGELFF; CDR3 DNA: TGTGCCAGCAGCTTGGGACAGGGTTACACCGGGGAGCTGTTTTTT
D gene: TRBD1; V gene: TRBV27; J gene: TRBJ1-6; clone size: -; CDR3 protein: CASSLLGQVESSPLHF; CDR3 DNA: TGTGCCAGCAGTTTACTCGGACAGGTGGAGAGTTCACCCCTCCACTTT
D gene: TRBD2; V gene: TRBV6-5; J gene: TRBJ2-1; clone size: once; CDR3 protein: CASSYTGLAGNEQFF; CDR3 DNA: TGTGCCAGCAGTTACACGGGACTAGCGGGCAATGAGCAGTTCTTC
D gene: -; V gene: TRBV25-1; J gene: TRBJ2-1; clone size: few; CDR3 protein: CASSEYQAGEQFF; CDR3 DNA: TGTGCCAGCAGTGAATATCAAGCGGGCGAGCAGTTCTTC
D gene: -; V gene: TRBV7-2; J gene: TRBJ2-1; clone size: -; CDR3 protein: CASTPEGLLSYNEQFF; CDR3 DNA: TGTGCCAGCACCCCGGAGGGGCTACTTTCCTACAATGAGCAGTTCTTC
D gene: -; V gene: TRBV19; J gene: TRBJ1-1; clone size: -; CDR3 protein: CASSIEAGVNTEAFF; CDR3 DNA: TGTGCCAGTAGTATAGAGGCCGGAGTGAACACTGAAGCTTTCTTT
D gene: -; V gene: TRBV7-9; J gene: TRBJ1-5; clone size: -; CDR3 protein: CASSLLGDNQPQHF; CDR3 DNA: TGTGCCAGCAGCTTGTTGGGAGACAATCAGCCCCAGCATTTT
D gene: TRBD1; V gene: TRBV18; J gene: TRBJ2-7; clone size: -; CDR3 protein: CASSPQGAPYEQYF; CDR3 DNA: TGTGCCAGCTCACCACAGGGGGCTCCCTACGAGCAGTACTTC
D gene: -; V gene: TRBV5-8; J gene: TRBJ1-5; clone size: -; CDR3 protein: CASSLRQGSSQPQHF; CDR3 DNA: TGTGCCAGCAGCTTGCGGCAGGGGAGCTCCCAGCCCCAGCATTTT
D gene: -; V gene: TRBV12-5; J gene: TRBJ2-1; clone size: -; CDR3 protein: CASGLVSYNEQFF; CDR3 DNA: TGTGCTAGTGGTTTGGTATCTTACAATGAGCAGTTCTTC
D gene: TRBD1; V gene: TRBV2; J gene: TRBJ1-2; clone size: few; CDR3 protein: CASSDTGVYYGYTF; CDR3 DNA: TGTGCCAGCAGCGATACAGGGGTGTACTATGGCTACACCTTC
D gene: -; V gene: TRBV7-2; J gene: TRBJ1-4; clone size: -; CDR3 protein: CASSPGLSNEKLFF; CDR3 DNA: TGTGCCAGCAGCCCAGGCCTGTCTAATGAAAAACTGTTTTTT
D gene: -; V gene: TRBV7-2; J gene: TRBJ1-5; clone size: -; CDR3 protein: CATATDPYSNQPQHF; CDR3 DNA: TGTGCCACCGCGACAGACCCCTATAGCAATCAGCCCCAGCATTTT
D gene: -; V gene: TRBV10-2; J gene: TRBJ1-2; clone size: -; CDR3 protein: CASSAHPSRGYGYTF; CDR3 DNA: TGCGCCAGCAGTGCCCACCCGAGTAGGGGCTATGGCTACACCTTC
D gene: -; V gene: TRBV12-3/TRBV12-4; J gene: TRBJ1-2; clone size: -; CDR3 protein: CASSPRQAYGYTF; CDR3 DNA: TGTGCCAGCAGTCCACGACAGGCCTATGGCTACACCTTC
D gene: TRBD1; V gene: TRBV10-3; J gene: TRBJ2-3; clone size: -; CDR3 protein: CAISDLQGADTQYF; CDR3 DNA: TGTGCCATCAGTGATTTACAGGGGGCAGATACGCAGTATTTT
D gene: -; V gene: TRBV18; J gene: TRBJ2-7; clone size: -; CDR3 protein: CASSPSQAHEQYF; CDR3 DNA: TGTGCCAGCTCACCTTCGCAGGCACACGAGCAGTACTTC
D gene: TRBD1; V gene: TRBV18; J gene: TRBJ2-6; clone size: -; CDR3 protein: CASSPGQVSGANVLTF; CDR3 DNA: TGTGCCAGCTCACCAGGACAGGTCTCTGGGGCCAACGTCCTGACTTTC
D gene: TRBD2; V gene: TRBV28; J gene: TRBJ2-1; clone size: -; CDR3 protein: CASVPASGRNEQFF; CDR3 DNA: TGTGCCAGCGTCCCGGCTAGCGGAAGGAATGAGCAGTTCTTC
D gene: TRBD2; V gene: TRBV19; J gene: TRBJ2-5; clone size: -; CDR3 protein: CASSHSGGKETQYF; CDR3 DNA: TGTGCCAGTAGTCATAGCGGGGGAAAAGAGACCCAGTACTTC
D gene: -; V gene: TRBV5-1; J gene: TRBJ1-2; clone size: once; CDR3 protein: CASSLPDIGTYGYTF; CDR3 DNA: TGCGCCAGCAGCTTACCGGACATCGGCACCTATGGCTACACCTTC